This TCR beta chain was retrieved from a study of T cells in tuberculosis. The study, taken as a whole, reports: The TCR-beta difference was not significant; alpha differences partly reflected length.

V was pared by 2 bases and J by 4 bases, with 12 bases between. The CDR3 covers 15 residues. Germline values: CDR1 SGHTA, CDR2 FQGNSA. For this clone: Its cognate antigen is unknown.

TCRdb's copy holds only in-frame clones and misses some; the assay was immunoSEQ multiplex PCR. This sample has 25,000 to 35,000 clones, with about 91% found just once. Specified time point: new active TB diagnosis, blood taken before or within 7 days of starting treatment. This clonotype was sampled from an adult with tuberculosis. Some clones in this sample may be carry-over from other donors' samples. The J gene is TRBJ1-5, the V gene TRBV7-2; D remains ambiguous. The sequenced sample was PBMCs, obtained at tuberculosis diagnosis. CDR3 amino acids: CASSLTSGVNQPQHF. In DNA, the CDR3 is TGTGCCAGCAGCTTAACGTCCGGGGTAAATCAGCCCCAGCATTTT.